This T cell receptor beta chain was documented in a study of spatial heterogeneity in lung cancer. In the study overall: More than 8.5 raw reads, on average, carried each unique TCR and UMI combination.

To note about this clonotype: This beta chain came through as a stray read in a library set up for alpha chains, and its size says little.

TCR cDNA molecules each carried a unique molecular identifier. Via MiXCR, TCRdb re-called the 5' RACE reads, giving one row per CDR3 protein. The sample contains 10,000 to 15,000 distinct CDR3 sequences, 5% to 5.5% of which appear only once. Time point indicated: sample taken at primary tumor resection. Whole RNA was taken from tumor, nontumor lung or frozen PBMC; it was then sequenced unsorted. Germline V gives CDR1 SGHTA, CDR2 FQGTGA. This CDR3 spans 15 amino acids. Trimming took off 2 bases at V and 4 bases at J, with 12 bases between the two ends. This sequence was found in a human donor with early-stage non-small cell lung cancer. V and J are TRBV7-3 and TRBJ2-1; D not certain. The sequencing here drew on lung tumor tissue, taken at surgery. The CDR3 DNA sequence: TGTGCCAGCAGCTTAGCCATCGCGAAATACAATGAGCAGTTCTTC. Protein: CASSLAIAKYNEQFF. The full variable domain, its missing parts supplied by reference TRBV7-3 and TRBJ2-1, is GAGVSQTPSNKVTEKGKYVELRCDPISGHTALYWYRQSLGQGPEFLIYFQGTGAADDSGLPNDRFFAVRPEGSVSTLKIQRTERGDSAVYLCASSLAIAKYNEQFFGPGTRLTVL.